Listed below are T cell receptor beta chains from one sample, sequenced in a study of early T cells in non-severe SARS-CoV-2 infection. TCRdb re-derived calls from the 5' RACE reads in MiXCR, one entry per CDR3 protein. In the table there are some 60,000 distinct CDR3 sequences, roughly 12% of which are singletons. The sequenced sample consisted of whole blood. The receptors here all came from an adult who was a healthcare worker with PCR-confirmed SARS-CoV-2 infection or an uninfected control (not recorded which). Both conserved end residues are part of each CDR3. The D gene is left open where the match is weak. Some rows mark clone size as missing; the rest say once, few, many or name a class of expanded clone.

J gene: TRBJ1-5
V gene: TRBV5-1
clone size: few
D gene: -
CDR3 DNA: TGCGCCAGCAGGGGGACCGAGGATCAGCCCCAGCATTTT
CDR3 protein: CASRGTEDQPQHF

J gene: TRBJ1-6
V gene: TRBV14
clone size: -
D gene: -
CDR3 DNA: TGTGCCAGCAGCCCACCCAGTCGGAATTCACCCCTCCACTTT
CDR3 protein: CASSPPSRNSPLHF

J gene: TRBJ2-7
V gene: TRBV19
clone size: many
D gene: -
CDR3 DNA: TGTGCCAGTAGTGCTTGGTACCGGGACAACTCCTACGAGCAGTACTTC
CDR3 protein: CASSAWYRDNSYEQYF

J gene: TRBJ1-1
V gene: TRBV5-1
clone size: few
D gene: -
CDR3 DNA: TGCGCCAGCAGCTTGGATGGGGGGCTCATGAACACTGAAGCTTTCTTT
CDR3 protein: CASSLDGGLMNTEAFF

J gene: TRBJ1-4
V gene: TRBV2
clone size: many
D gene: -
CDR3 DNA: TGTGCCAGCAGCTCAAGACAGCCTGCAACTAATGAAAAACTGTTTTTT
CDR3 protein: CASSSRQPATNEKLFF

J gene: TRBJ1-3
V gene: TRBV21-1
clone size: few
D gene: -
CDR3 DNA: TGTGCCAGCAGCAAAGATGCGGGCAGGGACTCTGGAAACACCATATATTTT
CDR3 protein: CASSKDAGRDSGNTIYF

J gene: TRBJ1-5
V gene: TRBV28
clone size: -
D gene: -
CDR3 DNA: TGTGCCAGCAGTCCCTCTGCGGGCGGCAATCAGCCCCAGCATTTT
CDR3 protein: CASSPSAGGNQPQHF

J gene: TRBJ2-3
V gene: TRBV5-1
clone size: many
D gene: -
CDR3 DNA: TGCGCCAGCAGCTTGGCAAGAAGGGAAGATACGCAGTATTTT
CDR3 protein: CASSLARREDTQYF

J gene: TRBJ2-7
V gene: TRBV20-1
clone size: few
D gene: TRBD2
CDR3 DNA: TGCAGTGCACAGCGGGGGGGCGGCAACGAGCAGTACTTC
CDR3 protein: CSAQRGGGNEQYF

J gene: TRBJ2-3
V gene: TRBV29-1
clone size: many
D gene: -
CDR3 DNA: TGCAGCGTTGATACTAGCACAGATACGCAGTATTTT
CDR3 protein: CSVDTSTDTQYF

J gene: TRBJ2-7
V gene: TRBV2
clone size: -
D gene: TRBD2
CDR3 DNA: TGTGCCAGCAGGGGACTAGCGGGTTCCTACGAGCAGTACTTC
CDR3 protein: CASRGLAGSYEQYF

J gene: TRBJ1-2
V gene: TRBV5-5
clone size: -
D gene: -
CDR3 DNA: TGTGCCAGCAGCTTGGTGGGAGACTATGGCTACACCTTC
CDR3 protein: CASSLVGDYGYTF

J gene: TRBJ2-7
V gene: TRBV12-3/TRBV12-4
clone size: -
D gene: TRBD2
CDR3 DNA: TGTGCCAGCAGTCGGACTAGCGGGGAGGGGGGTAGGTCCTACGAGCAGTACTTC
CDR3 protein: CASSRTSGEGGRSYEQYF

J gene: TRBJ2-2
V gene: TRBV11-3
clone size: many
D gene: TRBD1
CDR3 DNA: TGTGCCAGCAGCTTCAGGGGGCGCCGCGGGATCGGGGAGCTGTTTTTT
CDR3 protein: CASSFRGRRGIGELFF

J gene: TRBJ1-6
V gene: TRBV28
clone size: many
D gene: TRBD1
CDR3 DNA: TGTGCCAGCAGGATAGGGACAGGGAGCGCTGAGAATTCACCCCTCCACTTT
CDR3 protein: CASRIGTGSAENSPLHF

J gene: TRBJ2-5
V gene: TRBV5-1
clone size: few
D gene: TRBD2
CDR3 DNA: TGCGCCAGCAGCCGAACCTTAGCGGGGGGCATCGCGGAGACCCAGTACTTC
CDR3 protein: CASSRTLAGGIAETQYF

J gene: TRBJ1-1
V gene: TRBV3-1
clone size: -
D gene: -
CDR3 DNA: TGTGCCAGCAACGACAGGATTGGAGTTGGAGCTTTCTTT
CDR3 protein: CASNDRIGVGAFF

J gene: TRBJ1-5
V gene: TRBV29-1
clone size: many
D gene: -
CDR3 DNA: TGCAGCGTCGGCGGGGTCACGAATCAGCCCCAGCATTTT
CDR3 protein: CSVGGVTNQPQHF

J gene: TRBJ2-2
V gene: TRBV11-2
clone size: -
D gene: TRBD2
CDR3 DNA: TGTGCCAGCAGCTTATTAGCGGGAGCACCCGGGGAGCTGTTTTTT
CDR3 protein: CASSLLAGAPGELFF

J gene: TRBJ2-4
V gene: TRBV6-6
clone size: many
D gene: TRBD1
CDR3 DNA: TGTGCCAGCAGTAGTCGACAGGGGAAGGCCAAAAACATTCAGTACTTC
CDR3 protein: CASSSRQGKAKNIQYF

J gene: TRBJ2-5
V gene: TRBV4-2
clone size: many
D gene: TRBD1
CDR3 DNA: TGTGCCAGCAGCCGGCCGTCCGACAGGGGAAGAGAGACCCAGTACTTC
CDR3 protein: CASSRPSDRGRETQYF

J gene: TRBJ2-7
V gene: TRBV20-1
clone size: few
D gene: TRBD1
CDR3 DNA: TGCAGTGCTACCTCGGGACAGGGGGCCTACGAGCAGTACTTC
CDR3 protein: CSATSGQGAYEQYF

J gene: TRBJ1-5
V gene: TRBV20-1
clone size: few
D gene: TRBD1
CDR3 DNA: TGCAGTGCTAGGACAGGGTCCAATCAGCCCCAGCATTTT
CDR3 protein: CSARTGSNQPQHF

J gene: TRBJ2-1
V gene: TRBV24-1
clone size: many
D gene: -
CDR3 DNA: TGTGCCACCAGTACCTCGCGGGTTAGCTCCTACAATGAGCAGTTCTTC
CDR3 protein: CATSTSRVSSYNEQFF

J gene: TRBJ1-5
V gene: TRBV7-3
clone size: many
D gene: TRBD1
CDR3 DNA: TGTGCCAGCAGCTCATACAGGGGCCAGCCCCAGCATTTT
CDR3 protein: CASSSYRGQPQHF

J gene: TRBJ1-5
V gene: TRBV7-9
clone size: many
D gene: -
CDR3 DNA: TGTGCCAGCAACCAAGCGGGGCAGCAGAATCAGCCCCAGCATTTT
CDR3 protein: CASNQAGQQNQPQHF

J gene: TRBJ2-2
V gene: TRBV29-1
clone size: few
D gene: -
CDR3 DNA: TGCAGCGTTGTCTCGGGGGGCGGGAACACCGGGGAGCTGTTTTTT
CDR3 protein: CSVVSGGGNTGELFF

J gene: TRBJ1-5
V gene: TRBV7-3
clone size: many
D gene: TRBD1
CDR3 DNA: TGTGCCAGCAGTCTTACAGGGGGCAATCAGCCCCAGCATTTT
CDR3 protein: CASSLTGGNQPQHF

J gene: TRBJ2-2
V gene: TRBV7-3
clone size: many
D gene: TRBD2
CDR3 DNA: TGTGCCAGCAGCACCGATACTAGCGCCGGGGAGCTGTTTTTT
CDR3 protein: CASSTDTSAGELFF

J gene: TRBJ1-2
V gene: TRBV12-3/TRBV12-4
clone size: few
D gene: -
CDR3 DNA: TGTGCCAGCAGTTTAGACGGAGGCTACACCTTC
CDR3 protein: CASSLDGGYTF

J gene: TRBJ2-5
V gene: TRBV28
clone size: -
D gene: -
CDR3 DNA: TGTGCCAGCAGTTCTGGACGACGGGAGACCCAGTACTTC
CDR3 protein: CASSSGRRETQYF

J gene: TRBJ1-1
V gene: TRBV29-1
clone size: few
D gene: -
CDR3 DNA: TGCAGCGTTGTAAAGTTATCGTTGCCTGAAGCTTTCTTT
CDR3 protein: CSVVKLSLPEAFF

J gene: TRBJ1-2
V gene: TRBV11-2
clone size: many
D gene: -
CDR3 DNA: TGTGCCAGCAGCTTCAGGGGTGGCTACACCTTC
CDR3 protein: CASSFRGGYTF

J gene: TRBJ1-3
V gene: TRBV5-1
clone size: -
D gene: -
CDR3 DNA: TGCGCCAGCAGCTTGGAGGCCAGAAGCTCTGGAAACACCATATATTTT
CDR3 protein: CASSLEARSSGNTIYF

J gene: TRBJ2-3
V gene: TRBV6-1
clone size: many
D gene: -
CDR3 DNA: TGTGCCAGCAACCCCCCCACCGGGACGCAGTATTTT
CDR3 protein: CASNPPTGTQYF

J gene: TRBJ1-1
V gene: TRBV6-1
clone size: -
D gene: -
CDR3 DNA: TGTGCCAGCAGCTGGACCAACGAAGCTTTCTTT
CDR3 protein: CASSWTNEAFF

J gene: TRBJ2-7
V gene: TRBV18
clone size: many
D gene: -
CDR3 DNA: TGTGCCAGCTCACCAAGTCGTCATTCCTACGAGCAGTACTTC
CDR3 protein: CASSPSRHSYEQYF

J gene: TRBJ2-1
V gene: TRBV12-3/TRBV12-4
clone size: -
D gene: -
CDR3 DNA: TGTGCCAGCAGCCTTTACAATGAGCAGTTCTTC
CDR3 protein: CASSLYNEQFF

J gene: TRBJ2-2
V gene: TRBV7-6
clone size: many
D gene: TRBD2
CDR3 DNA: TGTGCCAGCAGCTTAATTCCTAGCGGGAGGGACACCGGGGAGCTGTTTTTT
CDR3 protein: CASSLIPSGRDTGELFF

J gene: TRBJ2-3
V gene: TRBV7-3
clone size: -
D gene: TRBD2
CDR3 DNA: TGTGCCAACAGATCCGGACTAGCGACCACAGATACGCAGTATTTT
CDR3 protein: CANRSGLATTDTQYF

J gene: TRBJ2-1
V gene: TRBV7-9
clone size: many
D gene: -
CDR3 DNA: TGTGCCAGCAGCTTCCGGGACTGGGGAACTGGTGAGCAGTTCTTC
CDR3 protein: CASSFRDWGTGEQFF

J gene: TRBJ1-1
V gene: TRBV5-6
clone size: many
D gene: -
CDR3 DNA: TGTGCCAGCAGGGAGGCGGGAGCTGGGAACACTGAAGCTTTCTTT
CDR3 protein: CASREAGAGNTEAFF

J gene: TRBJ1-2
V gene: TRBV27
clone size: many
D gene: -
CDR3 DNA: TGTGCCAGCAGTTCCCGAACCCATATCCTAGGATCTGGTGGCTACACCTTC
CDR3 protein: CASSSRTHILGSGGYTF

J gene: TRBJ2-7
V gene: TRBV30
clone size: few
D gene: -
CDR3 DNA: TGTGCCTGGAGTGTACGGTCCGGGCTAGCTTGGTACGAGCAGTACTTC
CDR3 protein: CAWSVRSGLAWYEQYF

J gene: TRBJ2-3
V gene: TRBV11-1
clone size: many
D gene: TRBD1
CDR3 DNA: TGTGCCAGCAGCTTAGAAGGGACAGGGAGCACAGATACGCAGTATTTT
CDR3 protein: CASSLEGTGSTDTQYF

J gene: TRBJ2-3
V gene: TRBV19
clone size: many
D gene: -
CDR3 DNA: TGTGCCAGTAGTATTCCGGGCGTTAGCACAGATACGCAGTATTTT
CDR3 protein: CASSIPGVSTDTQYF

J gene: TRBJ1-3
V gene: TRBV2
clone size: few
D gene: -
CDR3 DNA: TGTGCCAGCAGTGATGCCAGGGACTCTGGAAACACCATATATTTT
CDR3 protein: CASSDARDSGNTIYF

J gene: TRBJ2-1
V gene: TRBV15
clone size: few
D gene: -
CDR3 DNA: TGTGCCACCAGCAGAGAGGTCTATTCTCATGAGCAGTTCTTC
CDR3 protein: CATSREVYSHEQFF

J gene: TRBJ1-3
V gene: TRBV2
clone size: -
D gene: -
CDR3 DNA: TGTGCCAGCAGGGACCGCTACTCTGGAAACACCATATATTTT
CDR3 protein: CASRDRYSGNTIYF